The clone carrying this T cell receptor beta chain was recorded only once. CDR3 size: 17 residues. The junction had 11 bases not matched to a gene; V was cut back by 4 bases and J by 3 bases. Germline CDR1 is SGDLS and CDR2 is YYNGEE. The data stem from a study of control samples from healthy donors and cancer patients. The table came from immunoSEQ multiplex PCR; TCRdb's copy has only in-frame clones and leaves some out. The sample records approximately 69,000 clones, approximately 89% being singletons. This chain joins TRBV9 and TRBJ2-1; TRBD1 matches at 9 bases. The sequence came from a man aged 55-75 years with colorectal cancer. Sequenced input: PBMCs. The CDR3 nucleotides read TGTGCCAGCAGCCGACAGGGGGGAGAACCCATCTACAATGAGCAGTTCTTC. It is translated as CASSRQGGEPIYNEQFF.